This T cell receptor (beta chain) was sequenced in a study of response to subunit inactivated influenza vaccine. This clonotype was recorded at least ten times. TCRdb ran MiXCR on the RT-PCR reads and lists one entry per CDR3 protein. The data show hundreds of thousands of distinct CDR3 sequences, over 10% seen once. V lost 6 bases, J lost 0 bases, and 5 bases stayed unmatched. The CDR3 is 15 residues long. The V gene's germline CDR1 is MNHEY and CDR2 SMNVEV (reference sequence). The sequencing used PBMCs from blood, collected roughly 47 days after vaccination. The rearrangement joins TRBV27 to TRBJ1-5; TRBD1 aligns across 7 bases. This TCR was recovered from a man aged 50 to 59 who received an inactivated influenza vaccine. Here the CDR3 reads CASSPYRGSNQPQHF. In DNA form, the CDR3 reads TGTGCCAGCAGCCCCTACAGGGGTAGCAATCAGCCCCAGCATTTT.